This entry describes one T cell receptor beta chain. This record comes from a study of OX40 agonist ivuxolimab in advanced cancers. Measured with immunoSEQ multiplex PCR; TCRdb has only the in-frame clones, and not every one. The sample includes about 110,000 clones, approximately 89% of them seen just once. Deletions cut 5 bases from V and 4 bases from J, with 18 bases between. The germline V gene encodes CDR1 SEHNR and CDR2 FQNEAQ (reference sequence). The CDR3 is 15 residues long. This TCR was sampled from an adult with an advanced solid tumor such as melanoma, head and neck, liver or kidney cancer. The material sequenced was CD4+ or CD8+ T cells sorted from blood, taken in a trial of the OX40 agonist ivuxolimab. V gene TRBV7-9 combines with J gene TRBJ2-7; D is perhaps TRBD1 (5 bases). The CDR3 spells CASSPQDKGMYEQYF. The CDR3 nucleotides are TGTGCCAGCAGCCCTCAGGATAAGGGGATGTACGAGCAGTACTTC.